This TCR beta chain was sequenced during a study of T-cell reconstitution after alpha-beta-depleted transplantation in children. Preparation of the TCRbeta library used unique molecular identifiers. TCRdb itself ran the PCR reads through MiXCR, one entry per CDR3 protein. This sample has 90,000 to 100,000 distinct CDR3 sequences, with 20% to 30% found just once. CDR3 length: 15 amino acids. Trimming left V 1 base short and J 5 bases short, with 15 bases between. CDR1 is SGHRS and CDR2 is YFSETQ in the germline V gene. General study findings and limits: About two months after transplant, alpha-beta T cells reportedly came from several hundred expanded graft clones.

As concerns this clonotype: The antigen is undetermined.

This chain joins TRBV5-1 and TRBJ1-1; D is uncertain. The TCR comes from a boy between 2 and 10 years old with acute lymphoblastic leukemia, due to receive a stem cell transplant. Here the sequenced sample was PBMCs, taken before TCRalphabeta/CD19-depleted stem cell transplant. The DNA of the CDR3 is TGCGCCAGCAGCTTGACTCTGGCCCGGGGAACTGAAGCTTTCTTT. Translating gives CASSLTLARGTEAFF.